Listed here are 30 T cell receptor beta chains from one sample, sequenced in a study of blood T cell repertoires in COVID-19. Measured with immunoSEQ multiplex PCR; TCRdb has only the in-frame clones, and not every one. The repertoire includes hundreds of thousands of clones, over 75% of them detected once, and roughly 0.8% sits in the top ten. The specimen was peripheral blood. All receptors come from a woman aged 25 to 39 with acute or convalescent COVID-19.

The DNA of the CDR3 is TGTGCCAGCAGCTCATCCAGGGTGGTCACTGAAGCTTTCTTT. Its translation: CASSSSRVVTEAFF. The chain links TRBV7-2 to TRBJ1-1, with a tentative D call TRBD1 (5 bases). The CDR3 has 14 amino acids. V lost 4 bases and J 4 bases, leaving 13 bases between the germline ends. The germline gives CDR1 SGHTA, CDR2 FQGNSA.

The rearrangement joins TRBV24-1 to TRBJ2-1; weak D call: TRBD2 (6 bases). The CDR3 spans 12 residues. Trimming pared 7 bases from V and 7 bases from J, leaving 10 bases between. Germline loops: CDR1 KGHDR, CDR2 SFDVKD. For the CDR3, the DNA is TGTGCCACCAGCGGGAGAAAGAATGAGCAGTTCTTC. Translation: CATSGRKNEQFF.

The J gene is TRBJ2-4, the V gene TRBV29-1; D is undetermined. From germline, CDR1 is SQVTM and CDR2 ANQGSEA. V lost 6 bases and J 0 bases, leaving 21 bases between the germline ends. The CDR3 contains 17 residues. The CDR3 region is CSVTSRPQLSAKNIQYF. CDR3 nucleotide sequence: TGCAGCGTGACGTCCCGACCACAACTATCAGCCAAAAACATTCAGTACTTC.

The chain couples TRBV5-1 to TRBJ1-4, with a possible D match to TRBD1 (5 bases). The V gene's germline CDR1 is SGHRS and CDR2 YFSETQ. This CDR3 has 18 amino acids. V was shortened by 4 bases and J by 10 bases, with 29 bases between the two germline ends. The CDR3 DNA reads as TGCGCCAGCAGCGAGTATCCGATCTCCGGGACTGCCAACGGAAAACTGTTTTTT. Protein: CASSEYPISGTANGKLFF.

The J gene is TRBJ1-1, the V gene TRBV19; D gene uncertain. Germline CDR1 is LNHDA and CDR2 is SQIVND (reference sequence). Trimming pared 2 bases from V and 0 bases from J, leaving 4 bases between. The CDR3 sequence is 13 residues long. The CDR3 spells CASSIQMNTEAFF. In nucleotides, the CDR3 is TGTGCCAGTAGTATACAGATGAACACTGAAGCTTTCTTT.

CDR3 amino acids: CASNRSTSGYNEQFF. The CDR3 nucleotides are TGTGCCAGCAATCGCTCGACTAGCGGTTACAATGAGCAGTTCTTC. The rearrangement joins TRBV25-1 to TRBJ2-1; 9 bases align to TRBD2. V was pared by 7 bases and J by 4 bases, with 8 bases of the junction left unmatched. Germline V gene lookup returns CDR1 MGHDK and CDR2 SYGVNS. This CDR3 is 15 amino acids long.

This chain links TRBV6-5 with TRBJ1-5; TRBD1 agrees at 7 bases. Germline CDR1 reads MNHEY; CDR2 reads SVGAGI. The junction had 7 bases not matched to a gene; V was cut back by 4 bases and J by 7 bases. There are 14 residues in the CDR3. The CDR3 DNA follows: TGTGCCAGCAGTTCCCGACAGGGAATCCAGCCCCAGCATTTT. It is translated as CASSSRQGIQPQHF.

The CDR3 DNA reads TGTGCCAGCAGCCGCGTTGGGCCCAATCAGCCCCAGCATTTT. This sequence encodes CASSRVGPNQPQHF. The chain has TRBV4-2 and TRBJ1-5; no definite D call. The germline V gene has CDR1 LGHNA and CDR2 YNFKEQ. CDR3 length: 14 amino acids. V was cut by 4 bases and J by 3 bases, with 10 bases left in between.

The CDR3 reads CAWSAGGETQYF. The CDR3 coding sequence is TGTGCCTGGAGTGCCGGTGGAGAGACCCAGTACTTC. V and J are TRBV30 and TRBJ2-5; D is uncertain. V was pared by 1 base and J by 4 bases, with 7 bases between. There are 12 residues in the CDR3. Germline-derived CDR1 and CDR2 are GTSNPN and SVGIG (reference sequence).

The chain combines TRBV7-9 with TRBJ2-3, with a weak D call TRBD1 (6 bases). V lost 1 base to trimming and J lost 3 bases, with 11 bases between them. The germline CDR1 and CDR2 sequences are SEHNR and FQNEAQ (reference sequence). This CDR3 comprises 15 residues. The CDR3: CASSLGGTLTDTQYF. The CDR3 region has the DNA TGTGCCAGCAGCTTAGGAGGGACATTAACAGATACGCAGTATTTT. The whole variable domain, remainder taken from reference TRBV7-9 and TRBJ2-3, is DTGVSQNPRHKITKRGQNVTFRCDPISEHNRLYWYRQTLGQGPEFLTYFQNEAQLEKSRLLSDRFSAERPKGSFSTLEIQRTEQGDSAMYLCASSLGGTLTDTQYFGPGTRLTVL.

J is TRBJ2-1 and V is TRBV3-1 (or the pseudogene TRBV3-2), with 8 bases that match TRBD1. The CDR3 runs to 16 residues. In germline, CDR1 is LGHDT, CDR2 YNNKEL (reference sequence). The J segment lost 3 bases and the V segment lost 3 bases, leaving 7 bases of the junction unmatched. The CDR3 here is CASSHPQGVGYNEQFF. The CDR3, as DNA: TGTGCCAGCAGCCACCCACAGGGGGTAGGCTACAATGAGCAGTTCTTC.

The chain carries TRBV9 and TRBJ2-1; D is uncertain. The length of the CDR3 is 14 residues. Per germline, CDR1 SGDLS and CDR2 YYNGEE. V was shortened by 3 bases and J by 6 bases, with 13 bases between the two germline ends. In DNA, the CDR3 is TGTGCCAGCAGCGCCGACCTGAGGCGCAATGAGCAGTTCTTC. Its translation: CASSADLRRNEQFF.

J is TRBJ2-7 and V is TRBV21-1; TRBD1 was called by the table and not checked on the DNA. TRBV21-1 corresponds to a pseudogene. The CDR3 has 13 residues. This CDR3 reads CASSKANSYEQYF. For the CDR3, the DNA is TGTGCCAGCAGCAAAGCCAACTCCTACGAGCAGTACTTC.

This chain uses TRBV6-4 with TRBJ2-3; possibly TRBD1 for D (6 bases). CDR1 is MRHNA, CDR2 SNTAGT, per germline. This CDR3 comprises 15 residues. The ends were cut back, 5 bases at V and 0 bases at J, with 12 bases in the middle. In DNA form, the CDR3 reads TGTGCCAGCAGTCAGACAGGAACTAGCACAGATACGCAGTATTTT. This translates into CASSQTGTSTDTQYF.

The sample holds one count of this clone. In the same sample, other DNA sequences code for this CDR3. The chain is built from TRBV6-5 and TRBJ2-7; TRBD2 might be the D (5 bases). V lost 0 bases and J lost 2, with 8 bases in between. Germline V lookup: CDR1 MNHEY, CDR2 SVGAGI. The CDR3 loop spans 14 amino acids. CDR3 region: CASSYSGGTYEQYF. DNA for the CDR3: TGTGCCAGCAGTTACTCTGGAGGCACCTACGAGCAGTACTTC.

This chain uses TRBV7-9 with TRBJ2-2; the D is unclear. CDR1 SEHNR and CDR2 FQNEAQ come from the germline V gene (reference sequence). V was cut by 5 bases and J by 1 base, with 8 bases left in between. CDR3 length: 14 residues. The CDR3 spells CASSLFLNTGELFF. The CDR3 nucleotides are TGTGCCAGCAGCCTATTCCTGAACACCGGGGAGCTGTTTTTT.

The gene calls are TRBV5-1 and TRBJ1-6; 9 positions match TRBD1. Looked up from germline, CDR1 is SGHRS and CDR2 is YFSETQ. This CDR3 has 14 amino acids. V was pared by 3 bases and J by 6 bases, with 1 base of the junction left unmatched. CDR3 region: CASSWGQGNSPLHF. CDR3 DNA sequence: TGCGCCAGCAGCTGGGGACAGGGTAATTCACCCCTCCACTTT.

V gene TRBV29-1 combines with J gene TRBJ1-2, with D perhaps matching TRBD1 (5 bases). Germline assignment: CDR1 SQVTM and CDR2 ANQGSEA. Trimming pared 7 bases from V and 1 base from J, leaving 10 bases between. This CDR3 spans 12 amino acids. CDR3 nucleotide sequence: TGCAGCGGGACCGACAGTAACTATGGCTACACCTTC. Amino acids: CSGTDSNYGYTF.

The rearrangement links TRBV20-1 to TRBJ2-7, with a tentative D call TRBD2 (6 bases). V lost 6 bases, J lost 4 bases, and 10 bases lay in between. The CDR3 length is 11 residues. Germline V gene data show CDR1 as DFQATT and CDR2 as SNEGSKA (reference sequence). CDR3 DNA sequence: TGCAGTGCGAGAAGCGGGTACGAGCAGTACTTC. Its translation: CSARSGYEQYF.

The chain joins TRBV6-2 or TRBV6-3 to TRBJ1-6, with a tentative D call TRBD1 (5 bases). Trimming cost V 4 bases and J 14 bases, with 24 bases left between them. Per germline, CDR1 MNHEY and CDR2 SVGEGT. The CDR3 sequence is 16 residues long. CDR3 loop: CASSSTISGTATTLHF. The CDR3 bases are TGTGCCAGCAGTTCAACCATAAGCGGGACGGCCACGACCCTCCACTTT.

The count of this clone is one. The chain links TRBV5-1 to TRBJ2-1; TRBD2 agrees at 7 bases. Germline CDR1 reads SGHRS; CDR2 reads YFSETQ. This CDR3 region has 14 residues. The ends lost 2 bases at V and 6 bases at J; junction bases unmatched: 5. The CDR3 bases are TGCGCCAGCAGCTTAGGACTAGGGTTCAATGAGCAGTTCTTC. Translating it yields CASSLGLGFNEQFF.

The chain links TRBV6-6 to TRBJ1-1; D is possibly TRBD1 (6 bases). Germline V gene sequence: CDR1 MNHNY, CDR2 SVGAGI (reference sequence). The CDR3 spans 13 residues. Trimming removed 6 bases at V and 5 bases at J, with 13 bases between. CDR3 sequence reads: CASSSKGGTEAFF. The CDR3 DNA follows: TGTGCCAGCAGCTCAAAGGGGGGGACTGAAGCTTTCTTT.

The chain has TRBV7-9 and TRBJ2-6; D perhaps matches TRBD2 (5 bases). Germline assignment: CDR1 SEHNR and CDR2 FQNEAQ (reference sequence). Trimming pared 3 bases from V and 2 bases from J, leaving 8 bases between. The CDR3 covers 15 residues. CDR3 region: CASSFLGAGANVLTF. For the CDR3, the DNA is TGTGCCAGCAGCTTTCTGGGAGCTGGGGCCAACGTCCTGACTTTC.

This chain links TRBV27 with TRBJ2-1; D remains unclear. V lost 4 bases to trimming and J lost 2 bases, with 15 bases between them. Germline V lookup: CDR1 MNHEY, CDR2 SMNVEV (reference sequence). The CDR3 is 16 amino acids. This CDR3 reads CASSSHDIKTYNEQFF. The CDR3, as DNA: TGTGCCAGCAGTTCTCACGACATAAAAACCTACAATGAGCAGTTCTTC.

J is TRBJ2-3 and V is TRBV27; 16 nucleotides match TRBD2. Germline CDR1 and CDR2: MNHEY and SMNVEV (reference sequence). The CDR3 is 18 amino acids. Trimming took 7 bases from V and 5 from J; bases not matched to a gene: 12. DNA of the CDR3: TGTGCCAGCAATCCAGGGACTAGCGGGAGGGCCATGGTAGATACGCAGTATTTT. Its translation: CASNPGTSGRAMVDTQYF.

The genes are TRBV15 and TRBJ2-1; 9 bases agree with TRBD1. The CDR3 totals 15 residues. Germline lookup yields CDR1 LNHNV and CDR2 YYDKDF (reference sequence). Trimming at V came to 2 bases and at J to 7 bases, leaving 6 bases not matched to a gene. As DNA, the CDR3 is TGTGCCACCAGCAGATTACAGGGGGCTGGAAATGAGCAGTTCTTC. Residues: CATSRLQGAGNEQFF.

This sequence joins TRBV30 and TRBJ2-7; D is perhaps TRBD2 (6 bases). Between the trimmed V and J ends, which lost 1 base and 7 bases, there was a span of 14 bases. CDR3 length equals 13 residues. CDR1 is GTSNPN, CDR2 SVGIG, per germline (reference sequence). The CDR3 region has the DNA TGTGCCTGGAGTGCAATGACTAGTACTGAGCAGTACTTC. Translation gives CAWSAMTSTEQYF. Full variable domain (remainder filled in from reference TRBV30 and TRBJ2-7): SQTIHQWPATLVQPVGSPLSLECTVEGTSNPNLYWYRQAAGRGLQLLFYSVGIGQISSEVPQNLSASRPQDRQFILSSKKLLLSDSGFYLCAWSAMTSTEQYFGPGTRLTVT.

V and J are TRBV11-3 and TRBJ2-3, with 10 bases identical to TRBD2. The length of the CDR3 is 16 residues. Germline V gene data show CDR1 as SGHNT and CDR2 as YENEEA. Trimming removed 3 bases from V and 1 base from J; junction bases left unmatched: 4. CDR3 protein: CASSLESGRGTDTQYF. The CDR3 coding sequence is TGTGCCAGCAGCTTGGAAAGCGGGAGGGGCACAGATACGCAGTATTTT.

The rearrangement links TRBV30 to TRBJ2-2; D may be TRBD2 (6 bases). The germline gives CDR1 GTSNPN, CDR2 SVGIG (reference sequence). The CDR3 consists of 17 residues. V shed 7 bases and J shed 4 bases, with 25 bases lying between them. In DNA, the CDR3 is TGTGCCTCCACAACAGGATCCGGGACTCGAATCACCGGGGAGCTGTTTTTT. It specifies CASTTGSGTRITGELFF.

This chain links TRBV9 with TRBJ1-4; D is ambiguous. Germline V lookup: CDR1 SGDLS, CDR2 YYNGEE. The CDR3 extends over 13 amino acids. With 4 bases removed from V and 0 bases from J, the gap between germline ends came to 4 bases. This CDR3 reads CASSRATNEKLFF. CDR3 nucleotides: TGTGCCAGCAGCCGAGCAACTAATGAAAAACTGTTTTTT. Supplemented by reference TRBV9 and TRBJ1-4, the full variable domain reads DSGVTQTPKHLITATGQRVTLRCSPRSGDLSVYWYQQSLDQGLQFLIQYYNGEERAKGNILERFSAQQFPDLHSELNLSSLELGDSALYFCASSRATNEKLFFGSGTQLSVL.